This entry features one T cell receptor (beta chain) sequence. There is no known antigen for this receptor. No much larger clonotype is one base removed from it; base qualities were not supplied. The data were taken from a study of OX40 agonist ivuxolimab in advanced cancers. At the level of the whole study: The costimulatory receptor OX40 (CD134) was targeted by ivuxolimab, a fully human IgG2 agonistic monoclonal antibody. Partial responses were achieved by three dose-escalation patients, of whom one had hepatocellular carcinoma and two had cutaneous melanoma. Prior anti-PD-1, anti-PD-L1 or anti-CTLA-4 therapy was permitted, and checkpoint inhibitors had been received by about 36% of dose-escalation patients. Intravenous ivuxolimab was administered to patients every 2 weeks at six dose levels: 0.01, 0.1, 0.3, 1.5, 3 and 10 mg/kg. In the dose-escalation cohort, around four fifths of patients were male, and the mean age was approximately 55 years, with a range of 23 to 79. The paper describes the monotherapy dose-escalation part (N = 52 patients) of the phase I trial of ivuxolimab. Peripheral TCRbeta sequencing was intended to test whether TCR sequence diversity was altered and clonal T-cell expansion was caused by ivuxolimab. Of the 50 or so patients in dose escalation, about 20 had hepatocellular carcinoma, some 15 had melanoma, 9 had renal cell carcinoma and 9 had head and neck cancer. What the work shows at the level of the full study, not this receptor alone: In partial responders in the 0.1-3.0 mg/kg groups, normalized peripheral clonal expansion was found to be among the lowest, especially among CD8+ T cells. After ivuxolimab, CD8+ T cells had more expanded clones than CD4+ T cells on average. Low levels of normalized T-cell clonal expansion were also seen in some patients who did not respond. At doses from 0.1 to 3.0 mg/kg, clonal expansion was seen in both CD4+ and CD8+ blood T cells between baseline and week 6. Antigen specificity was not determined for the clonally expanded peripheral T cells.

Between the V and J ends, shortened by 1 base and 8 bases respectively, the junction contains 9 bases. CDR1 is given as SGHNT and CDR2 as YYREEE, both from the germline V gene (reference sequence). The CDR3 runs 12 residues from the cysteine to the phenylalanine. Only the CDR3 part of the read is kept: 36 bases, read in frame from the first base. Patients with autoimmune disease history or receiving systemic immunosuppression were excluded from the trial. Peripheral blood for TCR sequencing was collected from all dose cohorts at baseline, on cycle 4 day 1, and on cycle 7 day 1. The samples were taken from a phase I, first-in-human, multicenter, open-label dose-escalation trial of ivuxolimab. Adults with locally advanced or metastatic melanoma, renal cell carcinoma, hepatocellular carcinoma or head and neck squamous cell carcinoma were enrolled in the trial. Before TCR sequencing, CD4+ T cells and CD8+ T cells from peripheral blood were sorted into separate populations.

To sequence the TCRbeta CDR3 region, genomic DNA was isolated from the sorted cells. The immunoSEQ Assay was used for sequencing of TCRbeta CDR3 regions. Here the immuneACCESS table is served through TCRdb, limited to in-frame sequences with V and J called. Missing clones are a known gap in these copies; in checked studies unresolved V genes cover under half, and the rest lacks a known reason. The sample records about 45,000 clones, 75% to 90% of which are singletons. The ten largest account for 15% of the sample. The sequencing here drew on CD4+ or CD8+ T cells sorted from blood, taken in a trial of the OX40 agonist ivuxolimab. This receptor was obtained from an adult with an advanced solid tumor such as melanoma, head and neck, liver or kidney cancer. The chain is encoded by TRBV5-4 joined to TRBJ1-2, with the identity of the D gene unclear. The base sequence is TGTGCCAGCAGCTTGATCGGGCAGGGCTACACCTTC. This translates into CASSLIGQGYTF. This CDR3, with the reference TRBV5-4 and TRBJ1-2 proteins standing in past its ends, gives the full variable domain ETGVTQSPTHLIKTRGQQVTLRCSSQSGHNTVSWYQQALGQGPQFIFQYYREEENGRGNFPPRFSGLQFPNYSSELNVNALELDDSALYLCASSLIGQGYTFGSGTRLTVV.